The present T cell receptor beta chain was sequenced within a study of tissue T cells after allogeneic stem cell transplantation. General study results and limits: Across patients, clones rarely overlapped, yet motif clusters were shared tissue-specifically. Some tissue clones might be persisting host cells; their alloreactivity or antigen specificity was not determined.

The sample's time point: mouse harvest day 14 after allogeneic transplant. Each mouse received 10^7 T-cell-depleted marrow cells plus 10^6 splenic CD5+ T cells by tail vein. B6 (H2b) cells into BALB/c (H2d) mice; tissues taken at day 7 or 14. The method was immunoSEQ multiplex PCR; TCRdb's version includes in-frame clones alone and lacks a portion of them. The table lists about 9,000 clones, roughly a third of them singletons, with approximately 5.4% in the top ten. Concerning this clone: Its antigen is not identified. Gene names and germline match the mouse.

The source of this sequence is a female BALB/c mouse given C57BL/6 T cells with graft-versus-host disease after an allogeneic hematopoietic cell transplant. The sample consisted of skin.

This CDR3 reads CASSLRGPGNTLYF. Incomplete CDR3 DNA: TGTGCCAGCAGTCTGAGGGGGCCTGGAAATACGCTCTAT. The chain combines TRBV26 with TRBJ1-3; 7 bases align to TRBD1. The sequenced fragment ends 1 residue before the CDR3 boundary, so the rest is inferred from the germline J gene. After removal of 2 bases from V and 2 bases from J, the junction contained 0 bases not matched to a gene. The CDR3 is 14 residues long. Germline V gene lookup returns CDR1 KGHPV and CDR2 FQNQEV (reference sequence).